These T cell receptor beta chains were read from a single sample in a study of molecular identifiers for immune sequencing clone quantification. TCRdb called the PCR reads again in MiXCR, with one record for every CDR3 protein. The profile covers 45,000 to 60,000 distinct CDR3 sequences, with around 34% appearing a single time and 3.8% taken by the ten largest. Sequenced material: naive CD8+ T cells from blood, with Jurkat cell RNA spiked in. These receptors all come from a human donor in good health. Some libraries in this study had Jurkat cell RNA spiked in. Both conserved end residues are part of each CDR3. A D gene is named only where the DNA matches it firmly. Some rows mark clone size as missing; the rest say once, few, many or name a class of expanded clone.

-	-	TRBV15	TRBJ2-3	CAASRDHYTAEEATSTDTQYF	TGTGCCGCCAGCAGAGATCACTATACGGCAGAAGAGGCAACTAGCACAGATACGCAGTATTTT
-	few	TRBV6-5	TRBJ1-5	CASSGPNTGIGGQHF	TGTGCCAGCAGTGGCCCCAACACAGGGATAGGTGGTCAGCATTTT
TRBD2	few	TRBV20-1	TRBJ2-1	CSASPSGSYNEQFF	TGCAGTGCTAGTCCTAGCGGGAGTTACAATGAGCAGTTCTTC
TRBD2	-	TRBV6-2/TRBV6-3	TRBJ2-7	CASRGLDPGRREQYF	TGTGCCAGCAGGGGACTAGATCCGGGACGCCGGGAGCAGTACTTC
-	-	TRBV4-3	TRBJ2-7	CASSQDLGGLYEQYF	TGCGCCAGCAGCCAAGATCTAGGGGGTTTGTACGAGCAGTACTTC
-	few	TRBV2	TRBJ2-7	CATNRVTKSYEQYF	TGTGCCACTAATCGGGTCACGAAGTCCTACGAGCAGTACTTC
-	few	TRBV13	TRBJ2-5	CASSFAVGLLKTQYF	TGTGCCAGCAGCTTTGCAGTGGGCCTCCTCAAGACCCAGTACTTC
-	-	TRBV12-3/TRBV12-4	TRBJ2-7	CASSFGGTRDYEQYF	TGTGCCAGCAGTTTTGGGGGGACACGGGACTACGAGCAGTACTTC
TRBD1	many	TRBV9	TRBJ2-3	CASTAGGGSSTDTQYF	TGTGCCAGCACCGCAGGGGGCGGGTCCAGCACAGATACGCAGTATTTT
TRBD2	few	TRBV9	TRBJ2-2	CASSDGLAGANTGELFF	TGTGCCAGCAGCGACGGACTAGCGGGCGCGAACACCGGGGAGCTGTTTTTT
-	many	TRBV5-8	TRBJ1-1	CASSLATAARPMNTEAFF	TGTGCCAGCAGCTTGGCGACGGCAGCGAGGCCCATGAACACTGAAGCTTTCTTT
TRBD1	-	TRBV7-6	TRBJ1-1	CASSRQGGSEAFF	TGTGCCAGCAGCAGACAGGGGGGATCTGAAGCATTCTTT
-	many	TRBV13	TRBJ2-3	CASSSGPARGLDTQYF	TGTGCCAGCAGCTCCGGCCCGGCTAGAGGGTTAGATACGCAGTATTTT
TRBD2	few	TRBV27	TRBJ2-1	CASSLFSGSPYNEQFF	TGTGCCAGCAGTTTATTTAGCGGGAGCCCCTACAATGAGCAGTTCTTC
-	-	TRBV2	TRBJ2-5	CASIEGGQETQYF	TGTGCCAGCATCGAGGGCGGCCAAGAGACCCAGTACTTC
-	-	TRBV27	TRBJ2-7	CANARGRPEQYF	TGTGCCAACGCCAGGGGTCGGCCCGAGCAGTACTTC
TRBD1	many	TRBV27	TRBJ2-1	CASSPDRGRGLFNEQFF	TGTGCCAGCAGTCCCGACCGTGGCAGGGGGCTTTTCAATGAGCAGTTCTTC
-	many	TRBV7-8	TRBJ2-3	CATYETVSTDTQYF	TGTGCCACGTATGAGACAGTGAGCACAGATACGCAGTATTTT
-	few	TRBV20-1	TRBJ2-1	CSASFVDEQFF	TGCAGTGCCAGTTTTGTTGATGAGCAGTTCTTC
TRBD2	-	TRBV9	TRBJ2-2	CASSVARGANTGELFF	TGTGCCAGCAGCGTAGCACGGGGGGCGAACACCGGGGAGCTGTTTTTT
TRBD1	many	TRBV29-1	TRBJ2-1	CSAVQGANEQFF	TGCAGCGCCGTCCAGGGGGCCAATGAGCAGTTCTTC
-	-	TRBV7-2	TRBJ2-7	CASSPYAETLEGFYEQYF	TGTGCCAGCAGCCCTTATGCCGAGACCCTCGAGGGTTTCTACGAGCAGTACTTC
-	-	TRBV6-1	TRBJ2-7	CASSELLAVGEQYF	TGTGCCAGCAGTGAATTGCTAGCTGTGGGCGAGCAGTACTTC
-	-	TRBV28	TRBJ1-4	CASSFGGREKLFF	TGTGCCAGCAGTTTCGGGGGGAGAGAAAAACTGTTTTTT
-	few	TRBV19	TRBJ2-5	CASSTDLGTQYF	TGTGCCAGTAGTACCGATCTCGGGACCCAGTACTTC
-	-	TRBV28	TRBJ2-7	CASSPGTYNYEQYF	TGTGCCAGCAGTCCGGGTACCTATAACTACGAGCAGTACTTC
TRBD1	-	TRBV12-3/TRBV12-4	TRBJ2-7	CASSSGQGYEQYF	TGTGCCAGCAGTTCGGGACAGGGGTACGAGCAGTACTTC